The sample holds a few counts of the clone carrying this T cell receptor beta chain. Antigen unknown. This record comes from a study of vaccination and CD4 T cells after COVID-19. Overall study: Collection of post-COVID samples occurred a median approximately 94 days after diagnosis, spanning a range of 35 to 161.

With the Oncomine TCR Beta short-read assay, DNA from cultured CD4+ T cells was sequenced. Via MiXCR, TCRdb re-called the PCR reads, giving one row per CDR3 protein. Altogether some 4,000 distinct CDR3 sequences are present, 63% being singletons, with the ten largest covering approximately 31%. General study points: When vaccine-specific clones from convalescent patients were examined, 304 of 307 were spike mono-reactive.

Treatment indicated: roughly 10-day PBMC culture with coronavirus spike peptide pools or control peptides (ViraFEST assay). Gathering of the CD4+ T cells, from the unexposed donor, took place before the COVID-19 pandemic (2011-2018). Specimen: CD4+ T cells from blood, cultured in vitro. The TCR was taken from a human donor in good health.

The CDR3 loop is CAWSPDGYTF. In DNA form, the CDR3 reads TGTGCCTGGAGTCCAGATGGCTACACCTTC. The chain is built from TRBV30 and TRBJ1-2; no firm D call. From germline, CDR1 is GTSNPN and CDR2 SVGIG (reference sequence). The V gene lost 2 bases and the J gene lost 6 bases, with 4 bases spanning the gap. The CDR3 contains 10 residues.